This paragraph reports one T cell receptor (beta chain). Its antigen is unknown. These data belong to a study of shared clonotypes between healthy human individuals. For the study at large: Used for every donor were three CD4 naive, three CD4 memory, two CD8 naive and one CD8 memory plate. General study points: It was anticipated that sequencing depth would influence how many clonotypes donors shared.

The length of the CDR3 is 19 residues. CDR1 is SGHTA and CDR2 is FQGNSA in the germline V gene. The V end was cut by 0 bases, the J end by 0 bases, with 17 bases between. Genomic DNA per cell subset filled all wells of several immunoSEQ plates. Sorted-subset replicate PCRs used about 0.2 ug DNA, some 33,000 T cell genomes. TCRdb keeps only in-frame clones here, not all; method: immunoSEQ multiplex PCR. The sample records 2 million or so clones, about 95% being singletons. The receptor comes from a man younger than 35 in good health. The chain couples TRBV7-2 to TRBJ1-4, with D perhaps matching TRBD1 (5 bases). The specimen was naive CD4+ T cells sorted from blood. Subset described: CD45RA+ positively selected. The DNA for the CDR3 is TGTGCCAGCAGCTTAGCGATGGGACGGATACCTTCAACTAATGAAAAACTGTTTTTT. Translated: CASSLAMGRIPSTNEKLFF.